The source of this TCR beta chain is a study of neurological immune-mediated disorders (dated by TCRdb to between 2018 and 2021). Regarding the study in general: The study compared peripheral blood TCR-beta repertoires of HTLV-I-associated myelopathy (HAM/TSP) patients, multiple sclerosis patients and healthy controls using UMI-based sequencing. Alongside PBMC samples, the set of 80 to 130 TCR-beta libraries contained longitudinal samples, technical triplicates, and paired CD4+ and CD8+ T-cell subsets that had been sorted. The cohort was made up of about 66 subjects, consisting of roughly 15 HAM/TSP patients, roughly 35 multiple sclerosis patients and around 20 healthy controls. Study-wide findings and limitations: Across subjects, expanded clones never shared an identical CDR3 amino acid sequence, which suggests that the TCR-beta repertoires in every group were private. The highest TCR clonal expansion was observed in HAM/TSP patients, whereas the lowest was observed in MS patients, even when compared with healthy controls.

The healthy controls were volunteers from blood banks in Maryland, USA. Unsorted PBMC libraries were generated from 2 million PBMCs stored in RNAlater at -80 °C until RNA extraction. Peripheral blood was subjected to Ficoll-Hypaque density gradient centrifugation to isolate PBMCs, which were then cryopreserved in liquid nitrogen. cDNA was synthesized by template-switch 5'RACE using a primer with a 10-nucleotide random unique molecular identifier that tagged each TCR transcript. Over 190 million TCR-beta sequences, covering 15-18 subjects, were produced in each sequencing run. Total RNA was extracted with the RNeasy kit. The KAPA Real-time Library Amplification kit was used to amplify TCR-beta VDJ regions with primers for the TCR constant region and the 5'RACE anchor. Sample indexes and Illumina adaptors were added in a first PCR, and a second PCR then increased library yield. After Ampure bead purification, the TCR product of roughly 650 bp was size-selected on a 2% E-gel SizeSelection system. Before pooling, library quality was checked on a Bioanalyzer, concentration was measured with Qubit, and libraries were quantified with the Kapa Library Quantification kit. Libraries were sequenced paired-end 2 x 150 bp on an Illumina HiSeq 2500. To increase sequence diversity, 25-30% phiX was spiked into each library pool. As for how the authors treated the data: The UMI-based MiGEC pipeline processed quality-filtered reads and removed over 85% of raw TCR sequences during error correction. IMGT germline references were used for alignment of VDJ genes, and clonotypes were defined by a unique CDR3 amino acid sequence together with V-J genes. Clonal expansion, Shannon diversity, and CDR3 relatedness (CalcPairwiseDistances, ClusterSamples) were evaluated with VDJtools, and phylogenetic trees were built with CLCbio workbench. Clones with at least 8 unique UMIs were defined as expanded, with this threshold being based on coefficient-of-variation modelling across technical triplicates. TCRdb reran the public reads through fastp at Q25 and MiXCR, keeping productive beta chains. Duplicate CDR3 protein sequences are folded into a single record with the most common DNA and genes. V and J calls and clone size were set by TCRdb, not the authors. The sample table holds around 80,000 distinct CDR3 sequences, of which about a tenth were seen once. The ten largest clones represent about 1.7% of the sample.

Spanning cysteine to phenylalanine, the CDR3 consists of 17 amino acids. The read is trimmed to its CDR3 DNA, 51 bases read in frame from base 1. V sheds 2 bases and J sheds 4 bases, leaving 17 bases between their ends. Comment on this clonotype: The antigen this receptor binds is unknown. No base-level quality is on record; no much larger clone is a single base apart.

The V and J genes are TRBV12-3 or TRBV12-4 and TRBJ2-2, and possibly TRBD1, on 5 matching bases. The TCR comes from a man aged 40-55 years in good health. Sequencing used PBMCs. This receptor has the CDR3 CASSLRFEGALTGELFF. The sequenced DNA is TGTGCCAGCAGTTTAAGGTTCGAAGGGGCTCTCACCGGGGAGCTGTTTTTT.